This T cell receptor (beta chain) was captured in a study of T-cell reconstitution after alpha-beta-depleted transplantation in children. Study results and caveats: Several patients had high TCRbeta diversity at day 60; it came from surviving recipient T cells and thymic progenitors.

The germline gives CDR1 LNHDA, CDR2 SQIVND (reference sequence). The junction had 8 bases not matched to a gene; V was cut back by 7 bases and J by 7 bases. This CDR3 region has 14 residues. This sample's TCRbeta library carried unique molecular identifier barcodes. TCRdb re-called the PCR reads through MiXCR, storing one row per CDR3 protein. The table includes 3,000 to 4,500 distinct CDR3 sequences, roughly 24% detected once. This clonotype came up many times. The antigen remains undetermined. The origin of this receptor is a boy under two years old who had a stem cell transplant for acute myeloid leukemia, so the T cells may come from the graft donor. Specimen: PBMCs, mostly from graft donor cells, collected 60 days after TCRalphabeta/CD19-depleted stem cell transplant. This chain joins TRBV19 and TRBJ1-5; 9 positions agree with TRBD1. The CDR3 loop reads CASNETGGRQPQHF. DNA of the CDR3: TGTGCCAGTAACGAGACAGGGGGACGCCAGCCCCAGCATTTT.